This paragraph reports one T cell receptor (beta chain). The entry originates in a study of blood T cell repertoires in COVID-19. On the study more broadly: From T cells, B-cell-depleted T cells, or PBMCs came the material, which was cDNA or gDNA.

This table comes from immunoSEQ multiplex PCR, and its TCRdb copy is limited to in-frame clones, with some not included. The table shows approximately 200,000 clones, with 86% occurring only once. This CDR3 region has 15 residues. The V gene's germline CDR1 is SNHLY and CDR2 FYNNEI. Trimming pared 5 bases from V and 4 bases from J, leaving 15 bases between. The specimen sequenced was peripheral blood. This TCR derives from a woman in her forties or fifties with acute or convalescent COVID-19. The rearrangement uses TRBV2 and TRBJ1-5, with a tentative D call TRBD1 (6 bases). This CDR3 is CASSRGGLGNQPQHF. Here the CDR3 DNA reads TGTGCCAGCAGTAGGGGGGGGCTTGGTAATCAGCCCCAGCATTTT.